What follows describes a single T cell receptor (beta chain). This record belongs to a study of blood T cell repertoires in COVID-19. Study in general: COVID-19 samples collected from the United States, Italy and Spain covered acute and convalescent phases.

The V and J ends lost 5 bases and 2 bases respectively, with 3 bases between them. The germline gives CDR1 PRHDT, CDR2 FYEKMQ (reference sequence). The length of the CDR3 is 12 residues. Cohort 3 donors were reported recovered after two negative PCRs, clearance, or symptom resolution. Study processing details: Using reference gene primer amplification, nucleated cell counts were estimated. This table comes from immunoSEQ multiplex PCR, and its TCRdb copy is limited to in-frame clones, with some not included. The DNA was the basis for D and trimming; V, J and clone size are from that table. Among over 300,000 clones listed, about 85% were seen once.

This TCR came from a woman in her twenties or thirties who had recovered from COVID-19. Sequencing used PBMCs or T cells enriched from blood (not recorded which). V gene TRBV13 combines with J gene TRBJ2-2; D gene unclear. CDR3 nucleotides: TGTGCCAGCAGCACAAACACCGGGGAGCTGTTTTTT. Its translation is CASSTNTGELFF.